The clone carrying this TCR beta chain was detected a few times. What it recognizes is unknown. This sample is drawn from a study of metastatic and nonmetastatic thyroid tumors. Study-level information: Comparison of repertoires was carried out across blood and tumor or nodule tissue from malignant and benign thyroid patients. Study-level results: Significantly higher TCR beta diversity was reportedly seen in malignant thyroid tumors than benign nodules, in blood and tumor.

Germline V gene lookup returns CDR1 MNHNS and CDR2 SASEGT. Between the trimmed V and J ends, which lost 6 bases and 0 bases, there was a span of 12 bases. CDR3 length equals 15 residues. TCRdb re-called the PCR reads with MiXCR. The profile shows 34,000 or so clones, about a sixth of them singletons. Until they underwent thyroid surgery, no patient had received any treatment. The chain links TRBV6-1 to TRBJ2-1; D gene unclear. The sequence was obtained from a female donor with papillary thyroid cancer or a benign thyroid nodule (not recorded which). Some clones in this sample may be carry-over from other donors' samples. The sequenced sample was blood. In DNA form, the CDR3 reads TGTGCCAGCAGACAAAGCGTGTGCTCCTACAATGAGCAGTTCTTC. Residues: CASRQSVCSYNEQFF.